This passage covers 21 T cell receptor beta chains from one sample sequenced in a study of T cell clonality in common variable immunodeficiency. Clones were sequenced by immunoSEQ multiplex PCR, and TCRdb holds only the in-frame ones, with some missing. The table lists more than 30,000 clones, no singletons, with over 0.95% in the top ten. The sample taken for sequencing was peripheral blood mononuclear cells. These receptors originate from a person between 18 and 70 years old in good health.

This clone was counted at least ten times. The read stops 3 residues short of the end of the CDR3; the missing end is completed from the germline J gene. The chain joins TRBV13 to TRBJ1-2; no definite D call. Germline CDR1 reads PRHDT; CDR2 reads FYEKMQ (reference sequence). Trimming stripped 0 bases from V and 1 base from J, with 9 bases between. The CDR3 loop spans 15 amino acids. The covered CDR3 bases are TGTGCCAGCAGCTTAGGCTCCAGAATTAACTATGGC. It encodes CASSLGSRINYG. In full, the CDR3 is CASSLGSRINYGYTF.

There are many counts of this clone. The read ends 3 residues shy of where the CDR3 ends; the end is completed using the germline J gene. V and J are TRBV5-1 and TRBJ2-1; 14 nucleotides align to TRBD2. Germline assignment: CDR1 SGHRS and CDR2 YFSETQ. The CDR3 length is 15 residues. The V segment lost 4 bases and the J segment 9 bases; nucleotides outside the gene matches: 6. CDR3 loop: CASSRGTSGSVEQFF. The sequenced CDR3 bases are TGCGCCAGCAGCCGGGGGACTAGCGGGAGTGTTGAG.

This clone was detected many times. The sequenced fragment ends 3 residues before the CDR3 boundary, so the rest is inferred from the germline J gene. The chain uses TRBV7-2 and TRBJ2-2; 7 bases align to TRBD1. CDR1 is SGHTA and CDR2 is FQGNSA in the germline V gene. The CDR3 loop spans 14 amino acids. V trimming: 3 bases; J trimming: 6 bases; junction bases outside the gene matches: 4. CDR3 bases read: TGTGCCAGCAGCTTTACAGGGGATCCCGGGGAG. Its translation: CASSFTGDPGE. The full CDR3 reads CASSFTGDPGELFF.

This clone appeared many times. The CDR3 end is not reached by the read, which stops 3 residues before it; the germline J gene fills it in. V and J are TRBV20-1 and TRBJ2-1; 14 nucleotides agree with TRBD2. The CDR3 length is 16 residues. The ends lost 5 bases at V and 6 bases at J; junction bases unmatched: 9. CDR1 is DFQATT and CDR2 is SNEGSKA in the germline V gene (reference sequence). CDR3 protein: CSAQRLAGGLLNEQFF. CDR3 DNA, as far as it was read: TGCAGTGCTCAACGACTAGCGGGGGGGCTACTCAATGAG.

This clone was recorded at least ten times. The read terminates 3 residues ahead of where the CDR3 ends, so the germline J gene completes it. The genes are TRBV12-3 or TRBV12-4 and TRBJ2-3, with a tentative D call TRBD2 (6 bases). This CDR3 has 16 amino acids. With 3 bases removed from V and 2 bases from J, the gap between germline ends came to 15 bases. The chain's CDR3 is CASSFFETRNTDTQYF. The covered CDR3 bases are TGTGCCAGCAGTTTTTTCGAGACTAGAAACACAGATACG.

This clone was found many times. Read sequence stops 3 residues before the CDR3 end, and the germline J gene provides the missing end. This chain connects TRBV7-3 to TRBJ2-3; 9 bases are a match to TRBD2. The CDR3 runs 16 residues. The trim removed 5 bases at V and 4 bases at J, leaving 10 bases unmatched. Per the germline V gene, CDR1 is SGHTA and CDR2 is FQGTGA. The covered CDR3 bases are TGTGCCAGCAGCATCGGGACTATAGCGGGAGCAGATACG. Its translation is CASSIGTIAGADT. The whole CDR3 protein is CASSIGTIAGADTQYF.

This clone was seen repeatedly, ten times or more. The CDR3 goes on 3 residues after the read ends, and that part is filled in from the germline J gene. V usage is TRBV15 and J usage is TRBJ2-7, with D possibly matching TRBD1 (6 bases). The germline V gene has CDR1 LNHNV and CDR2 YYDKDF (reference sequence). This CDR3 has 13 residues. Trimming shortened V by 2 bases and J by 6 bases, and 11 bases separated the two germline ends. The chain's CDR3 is CATSRQGISEQYF. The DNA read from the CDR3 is TGTGCCACCAGCAGACAGGGGATTTCCGAG.

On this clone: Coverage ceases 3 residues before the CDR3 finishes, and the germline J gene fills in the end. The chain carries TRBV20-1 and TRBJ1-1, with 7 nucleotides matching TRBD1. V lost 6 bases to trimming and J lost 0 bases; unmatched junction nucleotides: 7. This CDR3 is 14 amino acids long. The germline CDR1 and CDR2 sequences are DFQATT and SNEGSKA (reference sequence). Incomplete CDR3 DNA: TGCAGTGCCCAGGGGGGACCCCTGAACACTGAA. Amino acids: CSAQGGPLNTE. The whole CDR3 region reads CSAQGGPLNTEAFF.

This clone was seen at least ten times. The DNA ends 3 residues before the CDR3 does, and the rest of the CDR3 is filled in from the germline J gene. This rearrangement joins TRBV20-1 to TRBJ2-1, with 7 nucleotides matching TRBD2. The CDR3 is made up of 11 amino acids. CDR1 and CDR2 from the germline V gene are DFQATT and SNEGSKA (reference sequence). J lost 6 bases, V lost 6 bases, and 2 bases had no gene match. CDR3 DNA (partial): TGCAGTGCCTCGGGGGGCAATGAG. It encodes CSASGGNE. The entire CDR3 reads CSASGGNEQFF.

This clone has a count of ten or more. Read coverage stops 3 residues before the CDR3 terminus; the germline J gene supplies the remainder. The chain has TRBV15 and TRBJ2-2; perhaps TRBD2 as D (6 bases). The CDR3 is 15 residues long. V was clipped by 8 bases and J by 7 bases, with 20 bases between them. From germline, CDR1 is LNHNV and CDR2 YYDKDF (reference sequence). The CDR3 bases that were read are TGTGCCACCCTTAGCGGAGGTACTGGGGACGGGGAG. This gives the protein CATLSGGTGDGE. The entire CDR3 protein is CATLSGGTGDGELFF.

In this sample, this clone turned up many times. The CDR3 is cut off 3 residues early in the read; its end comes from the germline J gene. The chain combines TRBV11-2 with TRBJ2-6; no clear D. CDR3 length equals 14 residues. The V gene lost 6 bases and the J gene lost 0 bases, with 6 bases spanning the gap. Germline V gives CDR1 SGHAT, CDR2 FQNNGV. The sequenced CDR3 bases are TGTGCCAGCAGACAAGGCTCTGGGGCCAACGTC. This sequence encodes CASRQGSGANV. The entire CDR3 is CASRQGSGANVLTF.

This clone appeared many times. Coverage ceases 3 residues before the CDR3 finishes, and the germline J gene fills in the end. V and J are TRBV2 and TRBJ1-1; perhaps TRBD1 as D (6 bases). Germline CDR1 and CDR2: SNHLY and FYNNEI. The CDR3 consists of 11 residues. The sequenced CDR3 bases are TGTGCCAGCAGTGTTAGGGGGAGG. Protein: CASSVRGR. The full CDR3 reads CASSVRGRAFF.

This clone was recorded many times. CDR3 DNA (partial): TGTGCCAGCAGTTACCGGGACAGGGGGCGCGGC. It encodes CASSYRDRGRG. In full, the CDR3 is CASSYRDRGRGYTF. The V call is TRBV6-2 or TRBV6-3, the J call TRBJ1-2; TRBD1 matches 12 bases. The DNA ends 3 residues before the CDR3 does, and the rest of the CDR3 is filled in from the germline J gene. The CDR3 contains 14 residues. Per germline, CDR1 MNHEY and CDR2 SVGEGT.

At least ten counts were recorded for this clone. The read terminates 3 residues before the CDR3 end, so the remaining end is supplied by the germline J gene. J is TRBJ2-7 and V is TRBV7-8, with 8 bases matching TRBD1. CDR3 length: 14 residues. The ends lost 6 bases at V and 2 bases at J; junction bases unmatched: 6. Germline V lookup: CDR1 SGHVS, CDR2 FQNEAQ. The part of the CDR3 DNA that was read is TGTGCCAGCAGTTGGAGGACAGGGCCCTACGAG. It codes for CASSWRTGPYE. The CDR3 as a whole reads CASSWRTGPYEQYF. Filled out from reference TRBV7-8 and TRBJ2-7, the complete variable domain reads GAGVSQSPRYKVAKRGQDVALRCDPISGHVSLFWYQQALGQGPEFLTYFQNEAQLDKSGLPSDRFFAERPEGSVSTLKIQRTQQEDSAVYLCASSWRTGPYEQYFGPGTRLTVT.

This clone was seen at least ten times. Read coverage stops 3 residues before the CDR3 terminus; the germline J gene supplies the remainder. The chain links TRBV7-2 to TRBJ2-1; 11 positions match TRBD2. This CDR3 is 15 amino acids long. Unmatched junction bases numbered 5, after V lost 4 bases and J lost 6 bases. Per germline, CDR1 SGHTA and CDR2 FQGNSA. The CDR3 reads CASSSTSGILNEQFF. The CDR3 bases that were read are TGTGCCAGCAGCTCGACTAGCGGGATCCTCAATGAG.

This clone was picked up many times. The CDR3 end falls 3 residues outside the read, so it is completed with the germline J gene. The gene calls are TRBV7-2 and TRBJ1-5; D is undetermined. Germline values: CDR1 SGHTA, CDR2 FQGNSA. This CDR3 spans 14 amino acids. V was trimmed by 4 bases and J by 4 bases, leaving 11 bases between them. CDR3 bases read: TGTGCCAGCAGCTCGGTGAGTTGGAATCAGCCC. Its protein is CASSSVSWNQP. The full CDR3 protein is CASSSVSWNQPQHF. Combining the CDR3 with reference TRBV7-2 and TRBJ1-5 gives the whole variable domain GAGVSQSPSNKVTEKGKDVELRCDPISGHTALYWYRQSLGQGLEFLIYFQGNSAPDKSGLPSDRFSAERTGGSVSTLTIQRTQQEDSAVYLCASSSVSWNQPQHFGDGTRLSIL.

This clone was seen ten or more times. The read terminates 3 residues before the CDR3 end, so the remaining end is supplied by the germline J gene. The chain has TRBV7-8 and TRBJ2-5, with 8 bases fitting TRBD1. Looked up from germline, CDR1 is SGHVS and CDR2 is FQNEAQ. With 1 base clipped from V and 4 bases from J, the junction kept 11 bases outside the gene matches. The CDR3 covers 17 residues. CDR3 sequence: CASSLVGGQGAGETQYF. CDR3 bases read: TGTGCCAGCAGCTTAGTGGGGGGCCAGGGGGCTGGAGAGACC.

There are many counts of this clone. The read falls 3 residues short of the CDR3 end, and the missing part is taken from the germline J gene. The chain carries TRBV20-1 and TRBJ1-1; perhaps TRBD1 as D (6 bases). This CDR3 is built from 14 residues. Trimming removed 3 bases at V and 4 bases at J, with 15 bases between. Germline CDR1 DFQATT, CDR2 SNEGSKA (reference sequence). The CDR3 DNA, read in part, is TGCAGTGCTAGGGGAGGGGGAGTCGGCACTGAA. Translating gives CSARGGGVGTE. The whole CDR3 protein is CSARGGGVGTEAFF.

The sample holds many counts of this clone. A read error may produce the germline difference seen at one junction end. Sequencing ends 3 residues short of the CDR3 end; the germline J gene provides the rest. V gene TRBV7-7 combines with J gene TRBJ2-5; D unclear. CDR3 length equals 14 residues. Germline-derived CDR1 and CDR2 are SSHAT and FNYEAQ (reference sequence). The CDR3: CASSLTARQETQYF. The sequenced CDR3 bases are TGTGCTAGCAGCTTGACTGCGAGACAAGAGACC.

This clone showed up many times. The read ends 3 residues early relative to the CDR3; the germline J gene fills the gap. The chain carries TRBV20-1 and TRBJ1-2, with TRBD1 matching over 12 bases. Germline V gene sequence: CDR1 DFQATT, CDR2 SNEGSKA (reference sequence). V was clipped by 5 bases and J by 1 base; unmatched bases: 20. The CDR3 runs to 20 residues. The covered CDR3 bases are TGCAGTGCTGGGGCCGGGACAGGGGGCGAGGTAGGGCCGAGTAACTATGGC. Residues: CSAGAGTGGEVGPSNYG. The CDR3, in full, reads CSAGAGTGGEVGPSNYGYTF.

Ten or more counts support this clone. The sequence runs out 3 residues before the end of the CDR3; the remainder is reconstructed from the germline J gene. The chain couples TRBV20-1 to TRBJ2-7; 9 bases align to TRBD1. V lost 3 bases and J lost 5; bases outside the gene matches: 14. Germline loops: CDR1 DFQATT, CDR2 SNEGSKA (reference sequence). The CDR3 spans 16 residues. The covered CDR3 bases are TGCAGTGCTAGTTGGCCAGGACAGGGGCCGTCTAACGAG. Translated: CSASWPGQGPSNE. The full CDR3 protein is CSASWPGQGPSNEQYF.